The T cell receptor beta chain described here comes from a study of patients and donors after allogeneic stem cell transplantation. This clonotype has only a few counts. A single record per CDR3 protein comes from TCRdb applying MiXCR to the RT-PCR reads. The sample holds over 150,000 distinct CDR3 sequences; about 30% are singletons and the top ten take about 3.3%. The specimen was blood, either unsorted or a sorted T cell fraction (not recorded which). This clonotype originated in a human donor who was either an allogeneic HSCT recipient or a stem cell or donor lymphocyte infusion donor (not recorded which). It is not recorded whose cells these are; they may come from a transplant donor.

CDR3 residues: CASSYSTGAGNEQYF. DNA of the CDR3: TGTGCCAGCAGTTACTCGACAGGGGCGGGAAACGAGCAGTACTTC. This chain links TRBV6-6 with TRBJ2-7; 8 positions agree with TRBD1. Losses at the gene ends were 0 bases for V and 5 bases for J; bases not matched to a gene: 6. Per germline, CDR1 MNHNY and CDR2 SVGAGI (reference sequence). The CDR3 is 15 amino acids.